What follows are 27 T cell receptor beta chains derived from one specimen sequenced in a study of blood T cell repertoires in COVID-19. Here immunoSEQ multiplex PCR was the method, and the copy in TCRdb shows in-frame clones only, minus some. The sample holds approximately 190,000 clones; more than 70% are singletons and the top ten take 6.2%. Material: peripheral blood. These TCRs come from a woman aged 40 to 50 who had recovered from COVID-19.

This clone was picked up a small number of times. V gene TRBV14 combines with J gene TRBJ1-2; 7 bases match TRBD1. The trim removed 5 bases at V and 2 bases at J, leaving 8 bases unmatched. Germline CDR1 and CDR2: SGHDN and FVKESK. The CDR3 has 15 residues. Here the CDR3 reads CASSRWTGWNYGYTF. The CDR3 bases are TGTGCCAGCAGCAGATGGACAGGTTGGAACTATGGCTACACCTTC.

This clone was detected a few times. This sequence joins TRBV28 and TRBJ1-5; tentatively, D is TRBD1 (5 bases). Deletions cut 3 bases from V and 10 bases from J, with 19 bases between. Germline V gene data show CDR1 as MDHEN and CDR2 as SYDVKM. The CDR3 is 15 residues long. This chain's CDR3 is CASSFNSGRGSPQHF. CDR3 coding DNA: TGTGCCAGCAGTTTCAATTCGGGGAGGGGTAGTCCCCAGCATTTT.

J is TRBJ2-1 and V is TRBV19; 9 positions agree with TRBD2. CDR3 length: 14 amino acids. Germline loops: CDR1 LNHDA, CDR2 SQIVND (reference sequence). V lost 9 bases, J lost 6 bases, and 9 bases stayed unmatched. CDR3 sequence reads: CASRPGLAGNEQFF. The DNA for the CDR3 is TGTGCCAGCCGACCGGGACTAGCAGGCAATGAGCAGTTCTTC.

This chain's CDR3 is CATSEGGLAGGGGELFF. CDR3 coding DNA: TGTGCCACCAGTGAGGGAGGACTAGCGGGAGGAGGCGGGGAGCTGTTTTTT. The chain carries TRBV24-1 and TRBJ2-2; 14 nucleotides align to TRBD2. With V trimmed by 4 bases and J by 7 bases, 7 bases remained unmatched. Looked up from germline, CDR1 is KGHDR and CDR2 is SFDVKD. This CDR3 is built from 17 residues.

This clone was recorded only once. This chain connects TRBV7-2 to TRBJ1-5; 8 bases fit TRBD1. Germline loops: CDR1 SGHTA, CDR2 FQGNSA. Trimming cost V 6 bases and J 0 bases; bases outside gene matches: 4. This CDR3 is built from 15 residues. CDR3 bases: TGTGCCAGCAGACCACAGGGGGATAGCAATCAGCCCCAGCATTTT. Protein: CASRPQGDSNQPQHF.

The CDR3 DNA reads as TGTGCTAGTGGTTTGGTACTGGTACCGGTGAGCTCTGGAAACACCATATATTTT. It encodes CASGLVLVPVSSGNTIYF. The chain combines TRBV12-5 with TRBJ1-3; D ambiguous. Germline CDR1 and CDR2: LGHNT and FRNRAP. The CDR3 covers 18 residues. The germline V and J ends were trimmed by 0 bases and 0 bases, with 15 bases remaining between them.

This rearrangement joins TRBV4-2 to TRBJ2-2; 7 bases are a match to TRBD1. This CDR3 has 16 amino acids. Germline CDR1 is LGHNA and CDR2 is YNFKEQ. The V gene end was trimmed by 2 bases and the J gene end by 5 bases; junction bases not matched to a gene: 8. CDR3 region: CASSQRRDSGTGELFF. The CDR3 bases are TGTGCCAGCAGCCAACGCCGGGACAGTGGTACCGGGGAGCTGTTTTTT.

Here the CDR3 reads CASGLAGRVEDTQYF. The DNA for the CDR3 is TGTGCTAGTGGTTTGGCAGGGAGGGTAGAAGATACGCAGTATTTT. The V call is TRBV12-5, the J call TRBJ2-3; 7 bases agree with TRBD2. V trimming: 1 base; J trimming: 5 bases; junction bases outside the gene matches: 6. Germline V CDR1 and CDR2: LGHNT, FRNRAP. This CDR3 contains 15 residues.

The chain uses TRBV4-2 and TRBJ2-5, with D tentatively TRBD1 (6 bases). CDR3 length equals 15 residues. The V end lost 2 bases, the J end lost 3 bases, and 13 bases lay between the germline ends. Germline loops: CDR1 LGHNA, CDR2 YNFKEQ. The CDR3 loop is CASSQKQGQEETQYF. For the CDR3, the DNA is TGTGCCAGCAGCCAAAAACAGGGCCAGGAAGAGACCCAGTACTTC.

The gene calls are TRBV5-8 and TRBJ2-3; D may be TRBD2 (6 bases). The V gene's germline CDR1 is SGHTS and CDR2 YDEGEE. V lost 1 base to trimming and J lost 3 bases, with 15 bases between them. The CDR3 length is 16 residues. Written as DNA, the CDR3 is TGTGCCAGCAGCTTGTGGATTAGCGGAGGAACAGATACGCAGTATTTT. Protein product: CASSLWISGGTDTQYF.

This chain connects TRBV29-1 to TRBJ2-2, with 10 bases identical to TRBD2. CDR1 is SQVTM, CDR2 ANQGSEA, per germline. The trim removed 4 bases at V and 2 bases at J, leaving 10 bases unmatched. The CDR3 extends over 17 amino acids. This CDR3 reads CSVAKLASGRNTGELFF. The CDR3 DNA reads TGCAGCGTTGCTAAGTTGGCTAGCGGGAGAAACACCGGGGAGCTGTTTTTT.

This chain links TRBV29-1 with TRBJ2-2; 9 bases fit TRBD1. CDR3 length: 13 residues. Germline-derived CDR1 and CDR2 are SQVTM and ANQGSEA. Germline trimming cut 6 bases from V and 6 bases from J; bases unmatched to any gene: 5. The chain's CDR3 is CSVGTGRAGELFF. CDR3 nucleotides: TGCAGCGTGGGGACAGGGCGGGCCGGGGAGCTGTTTTTT.

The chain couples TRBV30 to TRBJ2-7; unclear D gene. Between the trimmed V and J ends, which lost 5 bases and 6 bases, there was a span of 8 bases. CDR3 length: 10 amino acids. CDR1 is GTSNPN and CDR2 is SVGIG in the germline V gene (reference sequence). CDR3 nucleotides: TGTGCCTGGGGGCCGGGCGAGCAGTACTTC. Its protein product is CAWGPGEQYF.

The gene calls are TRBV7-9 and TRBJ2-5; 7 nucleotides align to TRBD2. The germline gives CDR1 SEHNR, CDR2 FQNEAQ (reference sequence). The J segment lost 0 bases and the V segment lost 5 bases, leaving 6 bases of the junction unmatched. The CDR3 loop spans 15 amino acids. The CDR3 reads CASSKTSYNQETQYF. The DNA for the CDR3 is TGTGCCAGCAGCAAGACTAGCTACAACCAAGAGACCCAGTACTTC. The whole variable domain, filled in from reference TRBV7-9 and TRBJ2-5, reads DTGVSQNPRHKITKRGQNVTFRCDPISEHNRLYWYRQTLGQGPEFLTYFQNEAQLEKSRLLSDRFSAERPKGSFSTLEIQRTEQGDSAMYLCASSKTSYNQETQYFGPGTRLLVL.

CDR3 in amino acids: CASSLQGQRETQYF. The CDR3 nucleotides are TGTGCCAGCAGCTTACAGGGGCAGCGAGAGACCCAGTACTTC. The chain uses TRBV11-2 and TRBJ2-5, with D perhaps TRBD1 (6 bases). Germline V gene sequence: CDR1 SGHAT, CDR2 FQNNGV. V gave up 2 bases and J gave up 4 bases, with 11 bases separating them. CDR3 size: 14 residues.

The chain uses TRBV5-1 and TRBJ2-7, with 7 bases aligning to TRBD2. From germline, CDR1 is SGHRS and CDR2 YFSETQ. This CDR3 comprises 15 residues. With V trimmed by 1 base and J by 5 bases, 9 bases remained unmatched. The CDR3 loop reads CASSLMGREGDEQYF. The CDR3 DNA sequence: TGCGCCAGCAGCTTGATGGGCAGGGAGGGAGACGAGCAGTACTTC.

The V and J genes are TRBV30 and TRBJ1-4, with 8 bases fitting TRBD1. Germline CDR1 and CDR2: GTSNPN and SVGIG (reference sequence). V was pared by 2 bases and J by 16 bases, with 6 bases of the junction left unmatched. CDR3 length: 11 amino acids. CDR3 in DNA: TGTGCCTGGAGTTCCGGGACAGGACCGTTTTTT. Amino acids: CAWSSGTGPFF.

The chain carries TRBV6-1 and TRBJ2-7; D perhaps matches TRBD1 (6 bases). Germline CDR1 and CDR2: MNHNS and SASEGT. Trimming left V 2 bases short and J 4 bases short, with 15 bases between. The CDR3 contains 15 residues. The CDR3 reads CASSESWTEIYEQYF. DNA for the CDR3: TGTGCCAGCAGTGAATCGTGGACAGAGATTTACGAGCAGTACTTC.

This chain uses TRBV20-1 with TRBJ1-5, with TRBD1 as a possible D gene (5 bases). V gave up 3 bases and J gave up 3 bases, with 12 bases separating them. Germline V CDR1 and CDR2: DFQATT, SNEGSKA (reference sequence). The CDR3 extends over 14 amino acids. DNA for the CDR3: TGCAGTGCTAGTGACAGACAGTCCAATCAGCCCCAGCATTTT. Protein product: CSASDRQSNQPQHF.

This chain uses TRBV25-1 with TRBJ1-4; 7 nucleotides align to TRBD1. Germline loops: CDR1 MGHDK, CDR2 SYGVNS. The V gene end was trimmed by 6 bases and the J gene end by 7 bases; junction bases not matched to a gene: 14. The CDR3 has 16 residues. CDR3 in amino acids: CASSLPTGEVSEKLFF. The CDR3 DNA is TGTGCCAGCAGCCTACCAACAGGGGAAGTGAGTGAAAAACTGTTTTTT. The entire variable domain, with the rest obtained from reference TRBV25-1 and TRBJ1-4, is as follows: EADIYQTPRYLVIGTGKKITLECSQTMGHDKMYWYQQDPGMELHLIHYSYGVNSTEKGDLSSESTVSRIRTEHFPLTLESARPSHTSQYLCASSLPTGEVSEKLFFGSGTQLSVL.

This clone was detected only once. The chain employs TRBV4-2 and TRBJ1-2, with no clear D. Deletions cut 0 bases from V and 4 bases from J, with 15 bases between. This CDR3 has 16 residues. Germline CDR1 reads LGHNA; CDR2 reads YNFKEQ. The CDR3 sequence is CASSQDFRDSTYGYTF. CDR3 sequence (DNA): TGTGCCAGCAGCCAAGACTTCCGGGATTCTACCTATGGCTACACCTTC.

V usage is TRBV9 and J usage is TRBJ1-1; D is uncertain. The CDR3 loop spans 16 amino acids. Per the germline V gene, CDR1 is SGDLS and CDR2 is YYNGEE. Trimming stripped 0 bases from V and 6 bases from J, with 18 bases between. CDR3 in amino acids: CASSVGGTSHGAEAFF. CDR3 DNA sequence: TGTGCCAGCAGCGTAGGGGGAACATCCCACGGGGCTGAAGCTTTCTTT.

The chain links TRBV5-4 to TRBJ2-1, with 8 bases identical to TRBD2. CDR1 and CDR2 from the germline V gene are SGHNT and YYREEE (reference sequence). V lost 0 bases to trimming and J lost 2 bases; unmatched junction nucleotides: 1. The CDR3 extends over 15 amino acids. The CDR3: CASSLEREPYNEQFF. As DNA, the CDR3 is TGTGCCAGCAGCTTGGAGCGGGAGCCCTACAATGAGCAGTTCTTC.

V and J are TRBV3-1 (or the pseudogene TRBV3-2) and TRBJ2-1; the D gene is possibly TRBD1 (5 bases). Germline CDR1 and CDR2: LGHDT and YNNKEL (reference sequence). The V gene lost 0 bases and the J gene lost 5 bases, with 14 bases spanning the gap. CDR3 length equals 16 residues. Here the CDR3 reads CASSQDPAGINNEQFF. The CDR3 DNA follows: TGTGCCAGCAGCCAAGACCCGGCAGGGATTAACAATGAGCAGTTCTTC.

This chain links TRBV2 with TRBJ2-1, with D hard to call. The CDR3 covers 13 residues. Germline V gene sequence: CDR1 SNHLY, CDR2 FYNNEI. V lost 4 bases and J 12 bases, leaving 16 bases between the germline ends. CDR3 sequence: CASSGSFVSRQFF. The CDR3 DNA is TGTGCCAGCAGTGGGAGTTTCGTGTCGCGGCAGTTCTTC.

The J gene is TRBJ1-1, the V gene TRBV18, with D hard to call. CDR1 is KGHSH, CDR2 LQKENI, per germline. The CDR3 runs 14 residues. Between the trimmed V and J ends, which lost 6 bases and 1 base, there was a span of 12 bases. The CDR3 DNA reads TGTGCCAGCTCTCTTTCCGGTGCGAACACTGAAGCTTTCTTT. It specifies CASSLSGANTEAFF. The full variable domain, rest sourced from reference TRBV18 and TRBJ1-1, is NAGVMQNPRHLVRRRGQEARLRCSPMKGHSHVYWYRQLPEEGLKFMVYLQKENIIDESGMPKERFSAEFPKEGPSILRIQQVVRGDSAAYFCASSLSGANTEAFFGQGTRLTVV.

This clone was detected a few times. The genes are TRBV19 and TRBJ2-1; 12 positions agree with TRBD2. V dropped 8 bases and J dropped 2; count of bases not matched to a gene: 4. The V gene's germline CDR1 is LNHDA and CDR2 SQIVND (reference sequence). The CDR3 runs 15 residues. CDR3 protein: CASRRTSGTYNEQFF. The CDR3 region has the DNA TGTGCCAGTCGTCGGACTAGCGGGACCTACAATGAGCAGTTCTTC.